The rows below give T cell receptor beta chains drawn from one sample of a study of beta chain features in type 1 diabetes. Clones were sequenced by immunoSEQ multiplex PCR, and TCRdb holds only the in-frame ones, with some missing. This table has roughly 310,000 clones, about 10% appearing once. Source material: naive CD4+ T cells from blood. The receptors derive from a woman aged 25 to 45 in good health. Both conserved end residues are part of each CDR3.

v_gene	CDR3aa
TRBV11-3	CASSFREQGSQYF
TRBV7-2	CASSLARTRDTDTQYF
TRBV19	CASRGDTDTQYF
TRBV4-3	CASSPVAGGRGREQFF
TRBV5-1	CASSSSQGLEAFF
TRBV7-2	CASSLFSGARSYEQYF
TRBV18	CASSPPGPGTSGYNEQFF
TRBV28	CASGSGTGLNEQFF
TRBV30	CAWSPLAGGTDTQYF
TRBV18	CASSATEINYGYTF
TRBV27	CASSSTNRGLSYEQYF
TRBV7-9	CASSFLDRDTEAFF
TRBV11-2	CASSLATSGRLETQYF
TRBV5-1	CASSLGTSGLQETQYF
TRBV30	CAWSLARANQPQHF
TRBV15	CATRDRGREDYGYTF
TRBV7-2	CASSFSTGLAFF
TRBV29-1	CSVEDPTGTGSVTGELFF
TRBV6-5	CASSRTGIEQYF
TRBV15	CATSRTRGSETFDEQFF
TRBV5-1	CASSLVQAPNEKLFF
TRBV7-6	CASSLGSLGQETQYF
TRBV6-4	CASMLRPTYEQYF
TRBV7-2	CASSLVAGDGDIQYF
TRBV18	CASSPQREYEQYF
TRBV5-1	CASSLGQGSEAFF
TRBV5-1	CASSLAPGGPETQYF
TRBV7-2	CASSSDRDNEKLFF
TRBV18	CASSQTGTNDEQYF
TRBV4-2	CASSQGLGGGPDTQYF
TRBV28	CASQGLKETQYF
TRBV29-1	CSADRSLYGYTF
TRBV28	CASSLLDRAEQYF
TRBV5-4	CASRPAGVVNYGYTF
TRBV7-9	CASSYTGTGLYEQYF
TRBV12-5	CASGNRGRNEQFF
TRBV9	CASSARTSVNTGELFF
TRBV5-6	CASSLVLATETQYF
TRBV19	CASSSSGTETQYF
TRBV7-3	CASSSGLGQQETQYF
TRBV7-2	CASSLGEGLTQYF